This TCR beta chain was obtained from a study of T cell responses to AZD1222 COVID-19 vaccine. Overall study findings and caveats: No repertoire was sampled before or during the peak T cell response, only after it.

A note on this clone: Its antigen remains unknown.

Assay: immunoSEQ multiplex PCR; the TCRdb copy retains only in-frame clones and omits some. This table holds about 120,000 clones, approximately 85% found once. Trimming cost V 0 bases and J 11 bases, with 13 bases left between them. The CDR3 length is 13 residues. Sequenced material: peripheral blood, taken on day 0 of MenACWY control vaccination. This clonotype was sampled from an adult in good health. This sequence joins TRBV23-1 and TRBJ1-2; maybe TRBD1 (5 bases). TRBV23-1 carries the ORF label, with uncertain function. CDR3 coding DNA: TGCGCCAGCAGTCAATCAGAAAAGGGACGGTACACCTTC. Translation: CASSQSEKGRYTF.